Shown below are 11 T cell receptor beta chains from a single sample sequenced in a study of Ad26.COV2.S vaccination and SARS-CoV-2 variants. The protocol was immunoSEQ multiplex PCR, while the TCRdb copy is restricted to in-frame clones and leaves out a portion. The sample consists of fewer than 500,000 clones, 75% to 90% of them appearing once. Specified treatment: approximately 18 received Ad26.COV2.S at low or high dose, single or two shots; several received placebo; per-sample allocation not given. The study sampled participants on day 63 after the first vaccine or placebo injection. The sequencing used peripheral blood, collected in a trial of Ad26.COV2.S vaccine versus placebo. Receptor source: a person between 18 and 60 years old who received the Ad26.COV2.S COVID-19 vaccine or a placebo.

The V gene is TRBV9, the J gene TRBJ2-2; D call uncertain. In germline, CDR1 is SGDLS, CDR2 YYNGEE. The CDR3 length is 16 residues. The ends were cut back, 0 bases at V and 0 bases at J, with 9 bases in the middle. Here the CDR3 DNA reads TGTGCCAGCAGCGTAGAACAGCGAACGAACACCGGGGAGCTGTTTTTT. Translated, it gives CASSVEQRTNTGELFF.

This clone was counted a single time. This may be a read error, as it is one base from a much larger clone. Distinct nucleotide sequences in the sample also encode this CDR3. The chain employs TRBV7-2 and TRBJ1-2; D is possibly TRBD1 (5 bases). Trimming took 5 bases from V and 5 from J, leaving 9 bases between them. This CDR3 comprises 12 residues. Germline loops: CDR1 SGHTA, CDR2 FQGNSA. The CDR3 spells CASSPQGYGYTF. The CDR3 DNA is TGTGCCAGCAGCCCGCAGGGATATGGCTACACCTTC. Full variable domain (remainder filled in from reference TRBV7-2 and TRBJ1-2): GAGVSQSPSNKVTEKGKDVELRCDPISGHTALYWYRQSLGQGLEFLIYFQGNSAPDKSGLPSDRFSAERTGGSVSTLTIQRTQQEDSAVYLCASSPQGYGYTFGSGTRLTVV.

The V and J genes are TRBV2 and TRBJ2-7; 10 positions agree with TRBD2. Germline loops: CDR1 SNHLY, CDR2 FYNNEI. The CDR3 length is 16 residues. Germline trimming cut 4 bases from V and 3 bases from J; bases unmatched to any gene: 9. CDR3 region: CASSALGLAEHYEQYF. CDR3 bases: TGTGCCAGCAGTGCCCTCGGACTAGCGGAACACTACGAGCAGTACTTC. The variable domain in full, completed from reference TRBV2 and TRBJ2-7, reads EPEVTQTPSHQVTQMGQEVILRCVPISNHLYFYWYRQILGQKVEFLVSFYNNEISEKSEIFDDQFSVERPDGSNFTLKIRSTKLEDSAMYFCASSALGLAEHYEQYFGPGTRLTVT.

The V gene is TRBV29-1, the J gene TRBJ2-7; D unclear. CDR3 length: 14 residues. Per the germline V gene, CDR1 is SQVTM and CDR2 is ANQGSEA. V was pared by 5 bases and J by 0 bases, with 14 bases between. The DNA of the CDR3 is TGCAGCGTTCGCCCGCGCTCCACCTCCTACGAGCAGTACTTC. Protein product: CSVRPRSTSYEQYF.

The chain recombines TRBV2 with TRBJ2-5, with D possibly being TRBD1 (6 bases). CDR1 and CDR2 from the germline V gene are SNHLY and FYNNEI. This CDR3 contains 16 residues. With 4 bases removed from V and 2 bases from J, the gap between germline ends came to 17 bases. CDR3 amino acids: CASSGLGQRGQETQYF. CDR3 nucleotides: TGTGCCAGCAGTGGCCTAGGACAGAGGGGTCAAGAGACCCAGTACTTC.

Here the CDR3 DNA reads TGCGCCAGCAGTGTCGACCCGAGCTCTGGAAACACCATATATTTT. Translated: CASSVDPSSGNTIYF. The chain employs TRBV4-3 and TRBJ1-3; D not certain. Trimming cost V 6 bases and J 0 bases, with 12 bases left between them. The CDR3 is 15 amino acids. CDR1 LGHNA and CDR2 YSLEER come from the germline V gene.

The V gene is TRBV2, the J gene TRBJ2-7; D not certain. There are 15 residues in the CDR3. Germline V gene sequence: CDR1 SNHLY, CDR2 FYNNEI. V dropped 2 bases and J dropped 3 bases, with 14 bases sitting between them. CDR3 in amino acids: CASSERSGFLYEQYF. Here the CDR3 DNA reads TGTGCCAGCAGTGAACGTTCAGGCTTCCTCTACGAGCAGTACTTC.

The rearrangement links TRBV7-9 to TRBJ1-1; D remains unclear. V was trimmed by 5 bases and J by 1 base, leaving 5 bases between them. The CDR3 is 12 amino acids. The germline gives CDR1 SEHNR, CDR2 FQNEAQ (reference sequence). The DNA of the CDR3 is TGTGCCAGCAGCCCTACGAACACTGAAGCTTTCTTT. It specifies CASSPTNTEAFF.

The V and J genes are TRBV18 and TRBJ1-6; 8 bases line up with TRBD1. Germline CDR1 is KGHSH and CDR2 is LQKENI. Germline trimming cut 6 bases from V and 7 bases from J; bases unmatched to any gene: 8. This CDR3 region has 15 residues. The CDR3 region is CASSAIQGVNSPLHF. The CDR3 DNA reads as TGTGCCAGCTCGGCCATACAGGGGGTGAATTCACCCCTCCACTTT.

The rearrangement links TRBV13 to TRBJ2-3; D might be TRBD2 (5 bases). The CDR3 is 14 residues long. In germline, CDR1 is PRHDT, CDR2 FYEKMQ (reference sequence). V lost 8 bases and J 4 bases, leaving 16 bases between the germline ends. This CDR3 reads CASSGRRGSDTQYF. The CDR3 nucleotides read TGTGCCAGCTCGGGTCGCCGCGGGTCAGATACGCAGTATTTT.

The chain is built from TRBV24-1 and TRBJ2-3; maybe TRBD2 (5 bases). The CDR3 has 14 residues. Between the trimmed V and J ends, which lost 9 bases and 0 bases, there was a span of 12 bases. The germline CDR1 and CDR2 sequences are KGHDR and SFDVKD. CDR3 bases: TGTGCCACCGGAGGCAGGCTAAGCACAGATACGCAGTATTTT. This sequence encodes CATGGRLSTDTQYF.